These 7 T cell receptor beta chains were all obtained from the same sample, sequenced in a study of blood T cell repertoires in COVID-19. Only in-frame clones appear in the TCRdb table, and some are missing; sequencing was by immunoSEQ multiplex PCR. Of over 250,000 clones listed, 88% were seen once; the top ten hold about 4.1%. Sample: peripheral blood. These receptor sequences come from a man aged 55 to 70 who had recovered from COVID-19.

The V and J genes are TRBV7-2 and TRBJ1-4; 9 bases are shared with TRBD1. CDR1 is SGHTA, CDR2 FQGNSA, per germline. Trimming at V came to 5 bases and at J to 8 bases, leaving 9 bases not matched to a gene. The CDR3 length is 15 residues. The CDR3: CASSVSGTGLEKLFF. The CDR3 DNA reads TGTGCCAGCAGCGTTTCCGGGACAGGGCTAGAAAAACTGTTTTTT.

This chain's CDR3 is CASSYSTGDRKAFF. DNA of the CDR3: TGTGCCAGCAGTTACTCGACAGGTGACCGTAAAGCTTTCTTT. The chain has TRBV6-2 or TRBV6-3 and TRBJ1-1, with a tentative D call TRBD1 (6 bases). The length of the CDR3 is 14 residues. CDR1 is MNHEY and CDR2 is SVGEGT in the germline V gene. V dropped 0 bases and J dropped 9 bases, with 14 bases sitting between them.

The rearrangement uses TRBV27 and TRBJ1-2; the D gene is possibly TRBD1 (6 bases). CDR1 is MNHEY, CDR2 SMNVEV, per germline (reference sequence). The CDR3 loop spans 14 amino acids. Between the trimmed V and J ends, which lost 4 bases and 2 bases, there was a span of 11 bases. CDR3 in amino acids: CASSSFGQNYGYTF. The DNA of the CDR3 is TGTGCCAGCAGTTCCTTCGGACAGAACTATGGCTACACCTTC.

The chain links TRBV6-5 to TRBJ1-2; TRBD1 aligns across 8 bases. CDR1 and CDR2 (germline): MNHEY, SVGAGI. V lost 5 bases, J lost 8 bases, and 7 bases stayed unmatched. CDR3 length equals 13 residues. CDR3 DNA sequence: TGTGCCAGCAGTCCGGACAGGGAAAGGGGCTACACCTTC. This encodes CASSPDRERGYTF.

Only one count was recorded for this clone. This rearrangement joins TRBV10-3 to TRBJ1-2, with 8 bases aligning to TRBD1. V lost 6 bases and J lost 4; bases outside the gene matches: 4. This CDR3 is 13 amino acids long. CDR1 and CDR2 from the germline V gene are ENHRY and SYGVKD. The CDR3 DNA sequence: TGTGCCATCAGCCCGGGACAGGTCTATGGCTACACCTTC. Its protein is CAISPGQVYGYTF.

The chain links TRBV5-1 to TRBJ2-7, with 9 bases matching TRBD1. V gave up 2 bases and J gave up 5 bases; unmatched junction bases: 14. Germline V gives CDR1 SGHRS, CDR2 YFSETQ. There are 17 residues in the CDR3. The CDR3 protein is CASSLKGTGKIYDEQYF. The CDR3 region has the DNA TGCGCCAGCAGCTTAAAAGGGACAGGGAAGATCTACGACGAGCAGTACTTC.

The gene calls are TRBV7-9 and TRBJ1-2, with no clear D. The CDR3 has 14 residues. Trimming removed 5 bases from V and 4 bases from J, with 14 bases in between. Germline CDR1 and CDR2: SEHNR and FQNEAQ (reference sequence). CDR3 in amino acids: CASSLPSVSYGYTF. The CDR3 region has the DNA TGTGCCAGCAGCCTGCCGTCGGTATCCTATGGCTACACCTTC.